The present TCR beta chain was sequenced within a study of spatial heterogeneity in lung cancer. J lost 3 bases, V lost 4 bases, and 5 bases had no gene match. The germline CDR1 and CDR2 sequences are MGHRA and YSYEKL. The CDR3 has 15 residues. In its sample, this clonotype was seen many times. Time point of the sample: blood at routine non-recurrence follow-up after resection. TCRdb re-derived calls from the 5' RACE reads in MiXCR, one entry per CDR3 protein. The sample holds 17,000 or so distinct CDR3 sequences, 9.2% seen once. The source was PBMCs, collected at follow-up. The V call is TRBV4-1, the J call TRBJ1-4; 7 nucleotides line up with TRBD1. The TCR originated in a male donor with early-stage non-small cell lung cancer. The CDR3 loop reads CASSPRGFANEKLFF. The CDR3 DNA is TGCGCCAGCAGCCCCAGGGGGTTTGCTAATGAAAAACTGTTTTTT.